The source of this T cell receptor beta chain is a study of cytomegalovirus exposure and HLA in healthy donors. At the level of the study: Of the donors genotyped, 300 to 500 in all, about 82% fell in the Caucasian-associated ancestry cluster.

Overall study results and limits: Within a later analysis, the majority of CMV-associated TCR beta chains appeared HLA-restricted. The classifier reportedly diagnosed cytomegalovirus status with high specificity and sensitivity.

Though probably carrying unrecorded immune exposures, donors were nominally healthy at sampling. Trimming removed 5 bases from V and 2 bases from J; junction bases left unmatched: 8. Germline-derived CDR1 and CDR2 are SGDLS and YYNGEE. This CDR3 contains 16 residues. A remark on this clone: As yet, its antigen is unknown.

Primers for the PCR totalled 60 Vbeta and 13 Jbeta. Here immunoSEQ multiplex PCR was the method, and the copy in TCRdb shows in-frame clones only, minus some. The table shows 120,000 to 150,000 clones, with around three quarters occurring only once. Sequencing was carried out using PBMCs. This clonotype was obtained from a man aged 40-49 years in good health and CMV-seropositive. The V call is TRBV9, the J call TRBJ2-1; TRBD2 agrees at 9 bases. The CDR3 coding sequence is TGTGCCAGCAGGAACAAGACTAGCGGCCCCTACAATGAGCAGTTCTTC. It yields the protein CASRNKTSGPYNEQFF.